A single sample gave rise to the 28 T cell receptor beta chains below, sequenced in a study of blood T cells in healthy people across ages. PCR was performed a second time for roughly 7 to 12 cycles using a sample-barcoded 5' primer and a J-beta primer mix. From the 5' RACE reads, TCRdb called clonotypes with MiXCR, one entry per CDR3 protein. The data hold hundreds of thousands of distinct CDR3 sequences, with about 25% observed a single time. These same data were also listed under a study on T cells of mothers and their children.

Sequencing was carried out using blood. Every receptor here comes from a boy between 10 and 17 years old in good health.

The chain joins TRBV5-5 to TRBJ2-5; 12 bases agree with TRBD2. This CDR3 is built from 18 residues. With V trimmed by 4 bases and J by 1 base, 11 bases remained unmatched. Germline V gives CDR1 SGHKS, CDR2 YYEKEE (reference sequence). CDR3 residues: CASSRAGLAGIPQETQYF. The CDR3 DNA follows: TGTGCCAGCAGCCGCGCAGGACTAGCGGGGATACCCCAAGAGACCCAGTACTTC. Based on the CDR3 plus reference TRBV5-5 and TRBJ2-5, the full variable domain is DAGVTQSPTHLIKTRGQQVTLRCSPISGHKSVSWYQQVLGQGPQFIFQYYEKEERGRGNFPDRFSARQFPNYSSELNVNALLLGDSALYLCASSRAGLAGIPQETQYFGPGTRLLVL.

The chain joins TRBV6-5 to TRBJ1-1, with TRBD1 matching 11 bases. Germline loops: CDR1 MNHEY, CDR2 SVGAGI. Germline trimming cut 6 bases from V and 3 bases from J; bases unmatched to any gene: 6. The CDR3 spans 15 residues. In nucleotides, the CDR3 is TGTGCCAGCAGAGGACAGGGGGCCGGGGACACTGAAGCTTTCTTT. Translating it yields CASRGQGAGDTEAFF.

This clonotype was counted a few times. This sequence joins TRBV6-1 and TRBJ2-5; no clear D gene. This CDR3 is built from 14 residues. CDR1 and CDR2 from the germline V gene are MNHNS and SASEGT. Trimming stripped 0 bases from V and 5 bases from J, with 10 bases between. This CDR3 is CASSEASQLETQYF. Here the CDR3 DNA reads TGTGCCAGCAGTGAAGCGTCGCAACTGGAGACCCAGTACTTC.

This chain joins TRBV6-1 and TRBJ2-7; D is undetermined. The CDR3 has 12 amino acids. V gave up 1 base and J gave up 3 bases, with 4 bases separating them. The germline V gene encodes CDR1 MNHNS and CDR2 SASEGT. CDR3 region: CASSEVFYEQYF. CDR3 DNA: TGTGCCAGCAGTGAAGTGTTCTACGAGCAGTACTTC.

A few counts support this clonotype. The rearrangement links TRBV28 to TRBJ2-7; D gene uncertain. V lost 2 bases and J 2 bases, leaving 13 bases between the germline ends. The CDR3 has 15 amino acids. Per germline, CDR1 MDHEN and CDR2 SYDVKM. CDR3 region: CASSLEAGVTYEQYF. DNA of the CDR3: TGTGCCAGCAGTTTAGAGGCAGGCGTGACCTACGAGCAGTACTTC.

The rearrangement joins TRBV29-1 to TRBJ1-1; 9 bases align to TRBD1. J gave up 9 bases and V 4 bases, and 12 bases lay outside the gene matches. In germline, CDR1 is SQVTM, CDR2 ANQGSEA. This CDR3 contains 14 residues. CDR3 coding DNA: TGCAGCGTTGGGACAGGGGACCGCGCCTCTCAAGCTTTCTTT. This translates into CSVGTGDRASQAFF.

The genes are TRBV27 and TRBJ1-6; 10 bases fit TRBD1. The CDR3 loop spans 16 amino acids. The ends lost 1 base at V and 5 bases at J; junction bases unmatched: 2. The V gene's germline CDR1 is MNHEY and CDR2 SMNVEV (reference sequence). The CDR3 loop is CASSLFGTGDNSPLHF. DNA of the CDR3: TGTGCCAGCAGTTTATTTGGGACAGGGGATAATTCACCCCTCCACTTT.

The chain joins TRBV7-9 to TRBJ2-1; either TRBD1 or TRBD2 may supply D (6 bases each). The V gene lost 4 bases and the J gene lost 8 bases, with 27 bases spanning the gap. The germline V gene has CDR1 SEHNR and CDR2 FQNEAQ (reference sequence). This CDR3 contains 18 residues. For the CDR3, the DNA is TGTGCCAGCAGCTCGCGGGGTCTTCGGGACACCTATTGGTATGAGCAGTTCTTC. Translation gives CASSSRGLRDTYWYEQFF.

The V gene is TRBV28, the J gene TRBJ2-5; tentatively, D is TRBD1 or TRBD2 (6 bases each). V lost 6 bases, J lost 9 bases, and 23 bases lay in between. The germline CDR1 and CDR2 sequences are MDHEN and SYDVKM. This CDR3 region has 15 residues. The CDR3 sequence: CASSRQAGIEEAQYF. CDR3 coding DNA: TGTGCCAGCAGCAGACAGGCGGGGATAGAGGAGGCCCAGTACTTC.

In its sample, this clonotype was seen a few times. J is TRBJ2-2 and V is TRBV7-8; possibly TRBD1 for D (6 bases). From germline, CDR1 is SGHVS and CDR2 FQNEAQ. V was trimmed by 10 bases and J by 1 base, leaving 10 bases between them. The CDR3 covers 13 residues. The CDR3 here is CATLGGNTGELFF. The CDR3 DNA follows: TGTGCCACCTTAGGGGGGAACACCGGGGAGCTGTTTTTT.

This chain joins TRBV20-1 and TRBJ1-2, with unresolved D. Trimming left V 4 bases short and J 6 bases short, with 9 bases between. The V gene's germline CDR1 is DFQATT and CDR2 SNEGSKA (reference sequence). This CDR3 has 11 residues. As DNA, the CDR3 is TGCAGTGCTAACCCGTTAGATGGCTACACCTTC. Its translation is CSANPLDGYTF.

The chain is built from TRBV21-1 and TRBJ1-1; the table assigns TRBD1, which was not confirmed against the DNA. TRBV21-1 is flagged as a pseudogene. CDR3 size: 13 residues. The chain's CDR3 is CEERTRKSTEAFF. The CDR3, as DNA: TGTGAGGAAAGGACACGAAAAAGCACTGAAGCTTTCTTT.

This clonotype was found a few times. This rearrangement joins TRBV6-5 to TRBJ1-2, with D perhaps matching TRBD1 (6 bases). Germline values: CDR1 MNHEY, CDR2 SVGAGI. Trimming removed 5 bases from V and 0 bases from J, with 10 bases in between. This CDR3 region has 14 residues. CDR3 sequence: CASSETGPNYGYTF. In DNA form, the CDR3 reads TGTGCCAGCAGTGAAACAGGGCCTAACTATGGCTACACCTTC.

The genes are TRBV7-6 and TRBJ2-3; 9 bases line up with TRBD2. V was pared by 1 base and J by 2 bases, with 10 bases of the junction left unmatched. CDR3 length: 18 residues. The V gene's germline CDR1 is SGHVS and CDR2 FNYEAQ. The CDR3 here is CASSLEAGLAGPTDTQYF. CDR3 sequence (DNA): TGTGCCAGCAGCTTAGAAGCAGGGCTAGCGGGGCCCACAGATACGCAGTATTTT.

The V call is TRBV24-1, the J call TRBJ2-7; no definite D call. The CDR3 totals 12 residues. In germline, CDR1 is KGHDR, CDR2 SFDVKD. V dropped 11 bases and J dropped 0 bases, with 10 bases sitting between them. The DNA of the CDR3 is TGTGCCATCCTACGTCTCTCCTACGAGCAGTACTTC. As protein: CAILRLSYEQYF.

J is TRBJ1-4 and V is TRBV29-1; no firm D call. The CDR3 is made up of 11 amino acids. CDR1 is SQVTM and CDR2 is ANQGSEA in the germline V gene. The CDR3 reads CSGVEGEKLFF. CDR3 coding DNA: TGCTCCGGGGTGGAGGGAGAAAAACTGTTTTTT. Combining the CDR3 with reference TRBV29-1 and TRBJ1-4 gives the whole variable domain SAVISQKPSRDICQRGTSLTIQCQVDSQVTMMFWYRQQPGQSLTLIATANQGSEATYESGFVIDKFPISRPNLTFSTLTVSNMSPEDSSIYLCSGVEGEKLFFGSGTQLSVL.

Comment on this clonotype: A junction end diverges from the germline sequence, so it may reflect a read error. This chain uses TRBV4-1 with TRBJ1-4, with 8 nucleotides matching TRBD1. This CDR3 contains 15 residues. Germline CDR1 and CDR2: MGHRA and YSYEKL. The CDR3 region is CASSIRTGRNEKLFF. The CDR3 DNA is TGCGCCAGCAGTATCCGGACAGGGAGAAATGAAAAACTATTTTTT.

This rearrangement joins TRBV29-1 to TRBJ2-2; TRBD1 is a possible D gene (6 bases). Germline lookup yields CDR1 SQVTM and CDR2 ANQGSEA. V was trimmed by 7 bases and J by 2 bases, leaving 14 bases between them. The CDR3 totals 14 residues. The CDR3 nucleotides read TGCAGCGCTCCGGGACATATAAACACCGGGGAGCTGTTTTTT. The encoded protein is CSAPGHINTGELFF.

For this clonotype: This may arise from a read error, as a much more abundant clone is one base away. V and J are TRBV7-3 and TRBJ2-3; the match to TRBD2 covers 7 bases. CDR1 and CDR2 (germline): SGHTA, FQGTGA. The CDR3 is made up of 13 amino acids. For the CDR3, the DNA is TGTGCCAGCAGCTTGAGGGAGGGCGATACGCAGTGTTTT. Protein product: CASSLREGDTQCF.

The chain carries TRBV5-1 and TRBJ2-3; D perhaps matches TRBD1 (5 bases). The CDR3 runs to 15 residues. Germline CDR1 and CDR2: SGHRS and YFSETQ. V was shortened by 0 bases and J by 2 bases, with 10 bases between the two germline ends. The CDR3 spells CASSLEGKLTDTQYF. The DNA of the CDR3 is TGCGCCAGCAGCTTGGAGGGGAAACTCACAGATACGCAGTATTTT. Full variable domain (rest looked up from reference TRBV5-1 and TRBJ2-3): KAGVTQTPRYLIKTRGQQVTLSCSPISGHRSVSWYQQTPGQGLQFLFEYFSETQRNKGNFPGRFSGRQFSNSRSEMNVSTLELGDSALYLCASSLEGKLTDTQYFGPGTRLTVL.

The chain uses TRBV19 and TRBJ1-2; D is perhaps TRBD1 (5 bases). V dropped 5 bases and J dropped 4 bases, with 11 bases sitting between them. Germline loops: CDR1 LNHDA, CDR2 SQIVND (reference sequence). This CDR3 spans 13 amino acids. The CDR3 reads CASSPPGVYGYTF. The CDR3 DNA reads as TGTGCCAGTAGTCCCCCGGGGGTCTATGGCTACACCTTC.

V usage is TRBV7-9 and J usage is TRBJ1-1, with D maybe TRBD1 (5 bases). CDR1 is SEHNR and CDR2 is FQNEAQ in the germline V gene (reference sequence). The CDR3 has 19 amino acids. V lost 5 bases to trimming and J lost 0 bases, with 25 bases between them. The CDR3 nucleotides read TGTGCCAGCAGCAGACCAGTGGGCGACCTTAAGGGGATGAACACTGAAGCTTTCTTT. The encoded protein is CASSRPVGDLKGMNTEAFF.

The chain employs TRBV6-2 or TRBV6-3 and TRBJ1-2, with 9 bases matching TRBD1. Germline trimming cut 10 bases from V and 2 bases from J; bases unmatched to any gene: 14. CDR3 length equals 16 residues. CDR1 MNHEY and CDR2 SVGEGT come from the germline V gene. The CDR3 region is CAIILTGTGTNYGYTF. The CDR3 nucleotides are TGTGCCATCATCCTTACCGGGACAGGGACCAACTATGGCTACACCTTC.

This clonotype appeared many times. The chain carries TRBV4-3 and TRBJ2-5, with a weak D call TRBD1 (6 bases). This CDR3 has 16 residues. Germline V gives CDR1 LGHNA, CDR2 YSLEER. The ends were cut back, 0 bases at V and 2 bases at J, with 13 bases in the middle. The CDR3 region has the DNA TGCGCCAGCAGCCAAGAGCTACCCGGGACACAAGAGACCCAGTACTTC. It is translated as CASSQELPGTQETQYF.

The chain is built from TRBV20-1 and TRBJ2-7; unclear D gene. This CDR3 comprises 14 residues. The germline V gene encodes CDR1 DFQATT and CDR2 SNEGSKA (reference sequence). V gave up 0 bases and J gave up 1 base, with 10 bases separating them. The CDR3 nucleotides read TGCAGTGCTAGAGAGCTGACTCGATCCTACGAGCAGTACTTC. It codes for CSARELTRSYEQYF.

The chain links TRBV14 to TRBJ2-7; D uncertain. Trimming removed 3 bases at V and 2 bases at J, with 5 bases between. CDR3 length equals 12 residues. Germline lookup yields CDR1 SGHDN and CDR2 FVKESK. CDR3 sequence reads: CASSHGTYEQYF. As DNA, the CDR3 is TGTGCCAGCAGCCACGGTACCTACGAGCAGTACTTC.

This clonotype was picked up a small number of times. The rearrangement links TRBV5-1 to TRBJ2-5; D unclear. CDR3 length: 12 amino acids. Per the germline V gene, CDR1 is SGHRS and CDR2 is YFSETQ. Trimming cost V 6 bases and J 5 bases, with 11 bases left between them. The CDR3: CASNLPEETQYF. The CDR3 region has the DNA TGCGCCAGCAACTTACCGGAGGAGACCCAGTACTTC.

This clonotype was seen only a few times. The gene calls are TRBV29-1 and TRBJ2-5; the match to TRBD1 covers 11 bases. The CDR3 extends over 15 amino acids. Germline V gene sequence: CDR1 SQVTM, CDR2 ANQGSEA. The J segment lost 5 bases and the V segment lost 2 bases, leaving 7 bases of the junction unmatched. CDR3 DNA: TGCAGCGTTGAAAACCGGGACAGGGGGGAGGAGACCCAGTACTTC. This codes for CSVENRDRGEETQYF. Variable domain in full (rest from reference TRBV29-1 and TRBJ2-5): SAVISQKPSRDICQRGTSLTIQCQVDSQVTMMFWYRQQPGQSLTLIATANQGSEATYESGFVIDKFPISRPNLTFSTLTVSNMSPEDSSIYLCSVENRDRGEETQYFGPGTRLLVL.